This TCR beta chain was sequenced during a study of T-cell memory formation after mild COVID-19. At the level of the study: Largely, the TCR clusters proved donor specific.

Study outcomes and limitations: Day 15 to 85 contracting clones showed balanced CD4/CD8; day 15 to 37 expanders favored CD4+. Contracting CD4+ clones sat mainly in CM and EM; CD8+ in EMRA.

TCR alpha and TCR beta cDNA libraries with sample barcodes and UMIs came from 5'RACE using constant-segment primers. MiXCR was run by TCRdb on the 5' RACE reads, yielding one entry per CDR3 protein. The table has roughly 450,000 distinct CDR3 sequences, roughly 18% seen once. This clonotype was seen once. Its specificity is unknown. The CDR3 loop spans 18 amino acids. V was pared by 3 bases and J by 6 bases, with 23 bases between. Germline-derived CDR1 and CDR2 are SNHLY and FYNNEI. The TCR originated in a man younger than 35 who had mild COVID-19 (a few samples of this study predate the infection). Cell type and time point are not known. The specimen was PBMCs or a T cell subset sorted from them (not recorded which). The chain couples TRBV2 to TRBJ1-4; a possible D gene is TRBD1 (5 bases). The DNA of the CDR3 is TGTGCCAGCAGTGACTCGTTGGGACTTAGGGGTTTGGATGAAAAACTGTTTTTT. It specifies CASSDSLGLRGLDEKLFF.